These 17 T cell receptor beta chains came from one sample sequenced in a study of shared clonotypes between healthy human individuals. Data came from immunoSEQ multiplex PCR; TCRdb stores just in-frame clones and leaves some out. Here the sample spans approximately 470,000 clones, approximately 82% being singletons. The sequenced sample consisted of PBMCs. All receptors come from a woman aged 40 to 50 in good health. Some clones in this sample may be carry-over from other donors' samples.

The gene calls are TRBV21-1 and TRBJ1-2. TRBV21-1 is deemed a pseudogene. The CDR3 consists of 15 residues. CDR3 protein: CASSLYRGFNYGYTF. The CDR3 DNA sequence: TGTGCCAGCAGCCTTTATCGGGGGTTTAACTATGGCTACACCTTC.

A word on this clone: The sample carries other DNA sequences with the same CDR3. DNA for the CDR3: TGTGCCAGCAGTTTACTAGCGGGAGGTCCCTACGAGCAGTACTTC. Protein sequence: CASSLLAGGPYEQYF. The rearrangement uses TRBV27 and TRBJ2-7, with 11 bases aligning to TRBD2. The CDR3 is 15 residues long. Trimming at V came to 2 bases and at J to 2 bases, leaving 2 bases not matched to a gene. Germline-derived CDR1 and CDR2 are MNHEY and SMNVEV (reference sequence).

V usage is TRBV7-3 and J usage is TRBJ2-1; weak D call: TRBD1 (6 bases). CDR1 and CDR2 from the germline V gene are SGHTA and FQGTGA. V lost 5 bases to trimming and J lost 0 bases, with 11 bases between them. This CDR3 region has 15 residues. The CDR3 DNA sequence: TGTGCCAGCAGCCCCTTCAGGGGCTCCTACAATGAGCAGTTCTTC. Protein sequence: CASSPFRGSYNEQFF.

This rearrangement joins TRBV6-5 to TRBJ1-2; the D is unclear. Trimming left V 0 bases short and J 8 bases short, with 7 bases between. Germline-derived CDR1 and CDR2 are MNHEY and SVGAGI. The CDR3 is made up of 12 amino acids. DNA for the CDR3: TGTGCCAGCAGTTACTCGGGCCTAGGCTACACCTTC. This encodes CASSYSGLGYTF.

This clone was seen at least ten times. The rearrangement joins TRBV30 to TRBJ1-1, with TRBD1 matching over 8 bases. With 1 base clipped from V and 3 bases from J, the junction kept 4 bases outside the gene matches. The CDR3 runs to 14 residues. Germline CDR1 is GTSNPN and CDR2 is SVGIG (reference sequence). In DNA, the CDR3 is TGTGCCTGGAGTGCCTGGACAGGGTACACTGAAGCTTTCTTT. Amino acid sequence: CAWSAWTGYTEAFF.

The chain has TRBV18 and TRBJ1-1, with D uncertain. Germline V gene data show CDR1 as KGHSH and CDR2 as LQKENI. The CDR3 is made up of 11 amino acids. Trimming stripped 1 base from V and 5 bases from J, with 2 bases between. For the CDR3, the DNA is TGTGCCAGCTCACCACGTACTGAAGCTTTCTTT. Encoded protein: CASSPRTEAFF.

The J gene is TRBJ1-1, the V gene TRBV7-6; 7 bases line up with TRBD1. Germline V gene sequence: CDR1 SGHVS, CDR2 FNYEAQ. This CDR3 has 15 amino acids. The trim removed 2 bases at V and 11 bases at J, leaving 14 bases unmatched. CDR3 bases: TGTGCCAGCAGCTTAATAAGGGACAGATTGGAACGGGCTTTCTTT. Protein product: CASSLIRDRLERAFF.

This clone was recorded many times. The rearrangement uses TRBV28 and TRBJ2-7; 14 bases align to TRBD2. The CDR3 consists of 15 residues. Trimming cost V 6 bases and J 4 bases; bases outside gene matches: 5. Germline lookup yields CDR1 MDHEN and CDR2 SYDVKM. DNA of the CDR3: TGTGCCAGCAGCTCGGGACTAGCGGGAGAGTACGAGCAGTACTTC. Translating it yields CASSSGLAGEYEQYF.

This clone showed up just a few times. The rearrangement links TRBV29-1 to TRBJ2-1; weak D call: TRBD1 (6 bases). Trimming removed 6 bases at V and 7 bases at J, with 22 bases between. The length of the CDR3 is 15 residues. Per the germline V gene, CDR1 is SQVTM and CDR2 is ANQGSEA. The DNA for the CDR3 is TGCAGCGTCGCATTGGGGGCATCCAGGGGTAATGAGCAGTTCTTC. Residues: CSVALGASRGNEQFF.

This clone was detected a few times. The chain uses TRBV7-3 and TRBJ2-7; D is possibly TRBD1 or TRBD2 (5 bases each). In germline, CDR1 is SGHTA, CDR2 FQGTGA. The V gene lost 5 bases and the J gene lost 2 bases, with 13 bases spanning the gap. The length of the CDR3 is 14 residues. The CDR3 bases are TGTGCCAGCAGCCCGAATGGGGGTCCCTACGAGCAGTACTTC. Protein product: CASSPNGGPYEQYF.

This clone has a single count. The genes are TRBV7-2 and TRBJ2-3; tentatively, D is TRBD2 (5 bases). Looked up from germline, CDR1 is SGHTA and CDR2 is FQGNSA. This CDR3 has 13 amino acids. The ends were cut back, 6 bases at V and 6 bases at J, with 13 bases in the middle. Here the CDR3 DNA reads TGTGCCAGCAGTCAAAACGGAGGTGATACGCAGTATTTT. Its protein is CASSQNGGDTQYF.

V usage is TRBV2 and J usage is TRBJ2-2; no clear D. Looked up from germline, CDR1 is SNHLY and CDR2 is FYNNEI. This CDR3 has 14 amino acids. Trimming took off 3 bases at V and 4 bases at J, with 9 bases between the two ends. As DNA, the CDR3 is TGTGCCAGCAGTGATCGAACGACCACCGGGGAGCTGTTTTTT. Amino acid sequence: CASSDRTTTGELFF.

The chain recombines TRBV7-6 with TRBJ2-3; no reliable D call. V was pared by 5 bases and J by 4 bases, with 7 bases between. The CDR3 extends over 12 amino acids. CDR1 is SGHVS, CDR2 FNYEAQ, per germline. Written as DNA, the CDR3 is TGTGCCAGCAGCCCAACGGCAGATACGCAGTATTTT. This translates into CASSPTADTQYF. Variable domain in full (rest from reference TRBV7-6 and TRBJ2-3): GAGVSQSPRYKVTKRGQDVALRCDPISGHVSLYWYRQALGQGPEFLTYFNYEAQQDKSGLPNDRFSAERPEGSISTLTIQRTEQRDSAMYRCASSPTADTQYFGPGTRLTVL.

V gene TRBV28 combines with J gene TRBJ2-7, with TRBD2 matching 15 bases. J was trimmed by 5 bases and V by 7 bases; bases with no gene match: 15. CDR3 length: 18 amino acids. Looked up from germline, CDR1 is MDHEN and CDR2 is SYDVKM. Here the CDR3 DNA reads TGTGCCAGCAACACGGGGACTAGCGGGAGGATCTCTTGGGACGAGCAGTACTTC. Translated, it gives CASNTGTSGRISWDEQYF.

The genes are TRBV9 and TRBJ1-1; D ambiguous. From germline, CDR1 is SGDLS and CDR2 YYNGEE. CDR3 length equals 15 residues. Between the trimmed V and J ends, which lost 0 bases and 1 base, there was a span of 10 bases. The CDR3 nucleotides read TGTGCCAGCAGCGTAGCCGGCCCCCCGAACACTGAAGCTTTCTTT. This sequence encodes CASSVAGPPNTEAFF.

The sample holds a few counts of this clone. V and J are TRBV7-2 and TRBJ2-3; D remains unclear. Germline lookup yields CDR1 SGHTA and CDR2 FQGNSA. The CDR3 is 13 residues long. The germline V and J ends were trimmed by 5 bases and 2 bases, with 8 bases remaining between them. CDR3 in DNA: TGTGCCAGCAGCCCCTACTTCACAGATACGCAGTATTTT. This gives the protein CASSPYFTDTQYF.

The chain has TRBV4-2 and TRBJ1-4, with 7 positions matching TRBD1. The CDR3 length is 15 residues. Trimming at V came to 0 bases and at J to 3 bases, leaving 1 base not matched to a gene. Per germline, CDR1 LGHNA and CDR2 YNFKEQ. The CDR3 loop reads CASSQDGQANEKLFF. The CDR3, as DNA: TGTGCCAGCAGCCAAGACGGACAGGCTAATGAAAAACTGTTTTTT.